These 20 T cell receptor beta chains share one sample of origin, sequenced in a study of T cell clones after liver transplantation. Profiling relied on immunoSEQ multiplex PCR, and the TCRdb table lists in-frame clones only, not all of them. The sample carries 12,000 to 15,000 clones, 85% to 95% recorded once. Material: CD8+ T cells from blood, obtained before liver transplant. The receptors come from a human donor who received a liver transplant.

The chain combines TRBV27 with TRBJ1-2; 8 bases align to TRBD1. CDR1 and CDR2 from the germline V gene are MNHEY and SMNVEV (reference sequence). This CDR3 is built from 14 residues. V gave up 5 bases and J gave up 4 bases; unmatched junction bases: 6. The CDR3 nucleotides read TGTGCCAGCAGTGGATCGGGACAGGTCTATGGCTACACCTTC. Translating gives CASSGSGQVYGYTF.

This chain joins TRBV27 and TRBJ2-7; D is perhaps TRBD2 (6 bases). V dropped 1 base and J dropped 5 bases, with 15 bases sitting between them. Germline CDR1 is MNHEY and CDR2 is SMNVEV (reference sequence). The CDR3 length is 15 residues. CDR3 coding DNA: TGTGCCAGCAGTTTATTGAGACTAGGTCTCGACGAGCAGTACTTC. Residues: CASSLLRLGLDEQYF.

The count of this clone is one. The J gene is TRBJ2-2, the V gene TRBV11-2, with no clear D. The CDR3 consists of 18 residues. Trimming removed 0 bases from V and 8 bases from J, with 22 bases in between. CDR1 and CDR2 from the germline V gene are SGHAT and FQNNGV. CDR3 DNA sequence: TGTGCCAGCAGCTTAGATATCCGGCCAGTTCCGGTCGGTGGGGAGCTGTTTTTT. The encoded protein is CASSLDIRPVPVGGELFF.

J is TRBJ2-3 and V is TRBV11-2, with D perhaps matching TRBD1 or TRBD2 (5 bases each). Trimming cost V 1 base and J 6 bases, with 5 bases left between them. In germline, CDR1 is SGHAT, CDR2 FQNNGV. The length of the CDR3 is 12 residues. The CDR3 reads CASSLGGDTQYF. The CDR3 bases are TGTGCCAGCAGCTTAGGGGGGGATACGCAGTATTTT.

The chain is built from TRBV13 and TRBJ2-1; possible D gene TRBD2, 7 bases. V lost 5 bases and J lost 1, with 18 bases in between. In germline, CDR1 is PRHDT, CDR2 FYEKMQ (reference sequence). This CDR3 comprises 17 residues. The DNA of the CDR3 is TGTGCCAGCAGCCCATGGAAGGGGGGAGGGTCCTACAATGAGCAGTTCTTC. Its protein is CASSPWKGGGSYNEQFF.

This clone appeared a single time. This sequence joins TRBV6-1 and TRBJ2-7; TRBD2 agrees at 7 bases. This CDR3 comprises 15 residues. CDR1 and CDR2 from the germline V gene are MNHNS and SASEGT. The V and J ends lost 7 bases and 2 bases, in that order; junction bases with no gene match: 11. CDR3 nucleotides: TGTGCCAGCACCGAAACACGGGGACTAACCTACGAGCAGTACTTC. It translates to CASTETRGLTYEQYF.

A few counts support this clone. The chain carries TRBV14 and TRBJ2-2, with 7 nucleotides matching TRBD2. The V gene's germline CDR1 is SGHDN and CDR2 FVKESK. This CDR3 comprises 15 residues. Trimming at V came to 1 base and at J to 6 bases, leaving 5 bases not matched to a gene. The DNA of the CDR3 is TGTGCCAGCAGCCAAGCTAGCGGTCTATCCGGGGAGCTGTTTTTT. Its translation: CASSQASGLSGELFF.

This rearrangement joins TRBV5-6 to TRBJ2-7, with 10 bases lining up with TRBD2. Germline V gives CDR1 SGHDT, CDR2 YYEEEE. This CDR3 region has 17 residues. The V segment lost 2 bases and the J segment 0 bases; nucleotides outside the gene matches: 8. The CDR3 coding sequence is TGTGCCAGCAGCTTTCGAATAACTAGCGGGAACTCCTACGAGCAGTACTTC. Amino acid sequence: CASSFRITSGNSYEQYF.

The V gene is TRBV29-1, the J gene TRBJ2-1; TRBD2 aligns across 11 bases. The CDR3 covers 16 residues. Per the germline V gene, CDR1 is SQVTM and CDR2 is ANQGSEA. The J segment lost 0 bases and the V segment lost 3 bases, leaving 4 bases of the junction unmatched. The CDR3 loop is CSVEGLAETSYNEQFF. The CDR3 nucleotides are TGCAGCGTTGAGGGACTAGCGGAGACCTCCTACAATGAGCAGTTCTTC.

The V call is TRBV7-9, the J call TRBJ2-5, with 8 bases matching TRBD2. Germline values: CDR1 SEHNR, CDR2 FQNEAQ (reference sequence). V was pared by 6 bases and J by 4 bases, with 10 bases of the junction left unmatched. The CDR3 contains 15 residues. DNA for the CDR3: TGTGCCAGCAGTCTTAGTGGTAGCGGGGCAGAGACCCAGTACTTC. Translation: CASSLSGSGAETQYF.

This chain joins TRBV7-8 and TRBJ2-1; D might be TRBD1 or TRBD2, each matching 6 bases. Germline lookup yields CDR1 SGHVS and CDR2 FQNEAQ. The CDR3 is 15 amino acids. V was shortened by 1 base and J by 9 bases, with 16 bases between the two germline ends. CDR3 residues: CASSLEYGGLGEQFF. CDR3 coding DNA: TGTGCCAGCAGCTTAGAGTATGGGGGGCTTGGTGAGCAGTTCTTC.

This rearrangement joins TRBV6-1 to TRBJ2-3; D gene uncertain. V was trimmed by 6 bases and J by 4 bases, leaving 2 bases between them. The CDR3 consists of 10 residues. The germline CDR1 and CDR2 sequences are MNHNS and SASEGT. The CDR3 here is CASSSDTQYF. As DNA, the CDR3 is TGTGCCAGCAGCTCAGATACGCAGTATTTT.

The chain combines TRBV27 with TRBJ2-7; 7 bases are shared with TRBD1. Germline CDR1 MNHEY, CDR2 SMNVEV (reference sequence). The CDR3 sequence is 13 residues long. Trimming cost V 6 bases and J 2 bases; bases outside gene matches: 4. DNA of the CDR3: TGTGCCAGCAGCCTGACAGGGCCCTACGAGCAGTACTTC. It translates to CASSLTGPYEQYF.

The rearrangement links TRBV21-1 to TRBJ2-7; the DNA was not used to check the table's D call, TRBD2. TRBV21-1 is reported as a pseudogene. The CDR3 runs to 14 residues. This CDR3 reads CASSKERESYEQYF. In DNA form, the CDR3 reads TGTGCCAGCAGCAAAGAGAGGGAGTCCTACGAGCAGTACTTC.

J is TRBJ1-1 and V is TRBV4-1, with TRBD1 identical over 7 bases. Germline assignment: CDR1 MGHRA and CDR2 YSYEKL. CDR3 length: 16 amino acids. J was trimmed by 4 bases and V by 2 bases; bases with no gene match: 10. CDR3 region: CASSQTGTAFATEAFF. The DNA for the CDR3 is TGCGCCAGCAGCCAAACCGGGACAGCCTTCGCCACTGAAGCTTTCTTT.

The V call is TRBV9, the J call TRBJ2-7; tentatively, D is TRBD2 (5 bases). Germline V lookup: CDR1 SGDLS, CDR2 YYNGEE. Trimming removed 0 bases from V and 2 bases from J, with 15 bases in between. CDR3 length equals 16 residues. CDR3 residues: CASSVAAETGTYEQYF. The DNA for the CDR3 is TGTGCCAGCAGCGTAGCGGCCGAGACGGGAACCTACGAGCAGTACTTC.

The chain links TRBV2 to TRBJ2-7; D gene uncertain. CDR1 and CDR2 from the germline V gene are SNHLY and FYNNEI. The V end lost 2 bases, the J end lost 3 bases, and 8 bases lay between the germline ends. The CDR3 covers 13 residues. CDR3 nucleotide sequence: TGTGCCAGCAGTGAACTGGCAGACTACGAGCAGTACTTC. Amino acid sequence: CASSELADYEQYF. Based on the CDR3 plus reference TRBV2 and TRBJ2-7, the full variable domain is EPEVTQTPSHQVTQMGQEVILRCVPISNHLYFYWYRQILGQKVEFLVSFYNNEISEKSEIFDDQFSVERPDGSNFTLKIRSTKLEDSAMYFCASSELADYEQYFGPGTRLTVT.

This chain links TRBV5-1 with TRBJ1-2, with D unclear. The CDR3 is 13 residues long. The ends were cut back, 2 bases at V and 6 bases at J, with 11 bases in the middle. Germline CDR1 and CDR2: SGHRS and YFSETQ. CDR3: CASSFEYADGYTF. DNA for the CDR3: TGCGCCAGCAGCTTCGAGTATGCGGATGGCTACACCTTC. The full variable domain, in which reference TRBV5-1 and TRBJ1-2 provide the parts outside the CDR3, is KAGVTQTPRYLIKTRGQQVTLSCSPISGHRSVSWYQQTPGQGLQFLFEYFSETQRNKGNFPGRFSGRQFSNSRSEMNVSTLELGDSALYLCASSFEYADGYTFGSGTRLTVV.

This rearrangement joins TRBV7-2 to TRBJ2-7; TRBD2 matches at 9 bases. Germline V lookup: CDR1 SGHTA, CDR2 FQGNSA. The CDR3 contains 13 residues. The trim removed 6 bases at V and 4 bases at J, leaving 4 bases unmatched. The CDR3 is CASRRLAEYEQYF. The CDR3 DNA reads TGTGCCAGCAGACGACTAGCGGAATACGAGCAGTACTTC.

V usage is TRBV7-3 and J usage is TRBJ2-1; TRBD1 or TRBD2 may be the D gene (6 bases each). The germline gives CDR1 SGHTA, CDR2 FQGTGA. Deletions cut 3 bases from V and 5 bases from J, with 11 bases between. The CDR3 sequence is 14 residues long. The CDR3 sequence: CASSLVGGNNEQFF. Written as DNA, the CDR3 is TGTGCCAGCAGCTTGGTGGGGGGCAACAATGAGCAGTTCTTC.